This is a list of T cell receptor beta chains from one sample in a study of identical twins. MiXCR was run by TCRdb on the 5' RACE reads, yielding one entry per CDR3 protein. The data show 450,000 to 650,000 distinct CDR3 sequences, 9.6% seen once. These data were also filed under a second study, of yellow fever vaccine responses in identical twins.

The sample taken for sequencing was PBMCs. The source is a woman under 30 in good health. Both conserved end residues are part of each CDR3. D genes are given only for firm matches. Size values are once, few and many counts, or a class for expanded clones, and some rows have none.

clone size: .; D gene: TRBD1; V gene: TRBV29-1; J gene: TRBJ1-1; CDR3 DNA: TGCAGCGTTGATCAGACAGGGGTGGGCACTGAAGCTTTCTTT; CDR3 protein: CSVDQTGVGTEAFF
clone size: .; D gene: .; V gene: TRBV11-2; J gene: TRBJ2-3; CDR3 DNA: TGTGCCAGCAGCTCCGGAGGGGGCAGGGACGGGCAGTATTTT; CDR3 protein: CASSSGGGRDGQYF
clone size: many; D gene: TRBD1; V gene: TRBV12-3/TRBV12-4; J gene: TRBJ2-4; CDR3 DNA: TGTGCCAGCAGTCTGAGACAGGGGGCAGGAAACATTCAGTACTTC; CDR3 protein: CASSLRQGAGNIQYF
clone size: many; D gene: .; V gene: TRBV9; J gene: TRBJ2-7; CDR3 DNA: TGTGCCAGCAGCGTAGCTACGGAGACGGGGGAGCAGTACTTC; CDR3 protein: CASSVATETGEQYF
clone size: once; D gene: TRBD1; V gene: TRBV15; J gene: TRBJ2-6; CDR3 DNA: TGTGCCACCGGGACAGGGGGCTCCTCTGGGGCCAACGTCCTGACTTTC; CDR3 protein: CATGTGGSSGANVLTF
clone size: few; D gene: TRBD1; V gene: TRBV15; J gene: TRBJ2-5; CDR3 DNA: TGTGCCACCAGCAGGGCCGGGACAGGGCAAGAGACCCAGTACTTC; CDR3 protein: CATSRAGTGQETQYF
clone size: many; D gene: .; V gene: TRBV10-3; J gene: TRBJ2-7; CDR3 DNA: .; CDR3 protein: CAISESIRARVHEQYF
clone size: few; D gene: .; V gene: TRBV15; J gene: TRBJ1-1; CDR3 DNA: TGTGCCACCAGCACTATACAGGGTTTGAACACTGAAGCTTTCTTT; CDR3 protein: CATSTIQGLNTEAFF
clone size: few; D gene: TRBD2; V gene: TRBV30; J gene: TRBJ2-3; CDR3 DNA: TGTGCCTGGAGGGAAACCCTAGCGGGAAGCACAGATACGCAGTATTTT; CDR3 protein: CAWRETLAGSTDTQYF
clone size: .; D gene: TRBD1; V gene: TRBV20-1; J gene: TRBJ2-5; CDR3 DNA: TGCAGTGCTAGTTTGGGACAGGGGCAGGCCACCCAGTACTTC; CDR3 protein: CSASLGQGQATQYF